These T cell receptor beta chains were read from a single sample in a study of blood T cell repertoires in COVID-19. The method was immunoSEQ multiplex PCR; TCRdb's version includes in-frame clones alone and lacks a portion of them. Here the sample spans more than 200,000 clones, approximately 80% being singletons. Source material: PBMCs or T cells enriched from blood (not recorded which). Receptor source: a man between 60 and 75 years old who had recovered from COVID-19. CDR3s include the opening cysteine and the closing phenylalanine or tryptophan. A D gene is named only where the DNA matches it firmly.

>TRBJ1-2|TRBD1|TRBV3-1/TRBV3-2|15
CASSQDPTGNYGYTF
TGTGCCAGCAGCCAAGATCCGACAGGGAACTATGGCTACACCTTC
>TRBJ1-1|TRBD1|TRBV7-3|13
CASSETGLGKAFF
TGTGCCAGCAGCGAGACAGGGTTGGGTAAGGCTTTCTTT
>TRBJ2-1|TRBD1|TRBV5-1|17
CASSLVPGTGQNNEQFF
TGCGCCAGCAGCTTGGTGCCTGGGACAGGGCAAAACAATGAGCAGTTCTTC
>TRBJ2-6|NA|TRBV7-9|19
CASSLGGGVGHSGANVLTF
TGTGCCAGCAGCTTAGGAGGGGGGGTTGGCCACTCTGGGGCCAACGTCCTGACTTTC
>TRBJ2-3|TRBD2|TRBV5-4|16
CASSTPSGGRTDTQYF
TGTGCCAGCAGCACCCCTAGCGGGGGGCGCACAGATACGCAGTATTTT
>TRBJ1-2|TRBD1|TRBV15|15
CATSRTGQEIYGYTF
TGTGCCACTTCACGAACGGGACAGGAGATCTATGGCTACACCTTC
>TRBJ1-1|TRBD1|TRBV11-3|13
CASSLVVTGEAFF
TGTGCCAGCAGCTTAGTTGTGACAGGGGAAGCTTTCTTT
>TRBJ2-7|TRBD1|TRBV19|12
CASSRQGYEQYF
TGTGCCAGTAGTCGACAGGGCTACGAGCAGTACTTC
>TRBJ2-5|NA|TRBV7-9|13
CASSSQGGETQYF
TGTGCCAGCAGCTCACAGGGTGGGGAGACCCAGTACTTC
>TRBJ2-7|NA|TRBV27|15
CASSPTLIGVYEQYF
TGTGCCAGCAGTCCCACCCTTATCGGGGTCTACGAGCAGTACTTC